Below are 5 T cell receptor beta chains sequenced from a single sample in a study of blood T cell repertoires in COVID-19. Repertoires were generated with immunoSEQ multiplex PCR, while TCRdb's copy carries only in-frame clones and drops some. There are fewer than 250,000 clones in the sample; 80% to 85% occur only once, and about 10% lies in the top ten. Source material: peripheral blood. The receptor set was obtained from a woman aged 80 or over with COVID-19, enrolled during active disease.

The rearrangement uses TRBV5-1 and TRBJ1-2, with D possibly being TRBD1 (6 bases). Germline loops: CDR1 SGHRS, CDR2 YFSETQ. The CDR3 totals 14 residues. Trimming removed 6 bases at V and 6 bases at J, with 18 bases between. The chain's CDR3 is CASNGGKGVDGYTF. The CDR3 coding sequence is TGCGCCAGCAATGGTGGAAAGGGGGTTGATGGCTACACCTTC.

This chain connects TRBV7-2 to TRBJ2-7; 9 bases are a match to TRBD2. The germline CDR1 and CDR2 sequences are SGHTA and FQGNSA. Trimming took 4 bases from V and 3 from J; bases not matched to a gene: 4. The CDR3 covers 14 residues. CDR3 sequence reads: CASSSAGGIYEQYF. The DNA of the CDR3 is TGTGCCAGCAGCTCAGCGGGGGGTATCTACGAGCAGTACTTC.

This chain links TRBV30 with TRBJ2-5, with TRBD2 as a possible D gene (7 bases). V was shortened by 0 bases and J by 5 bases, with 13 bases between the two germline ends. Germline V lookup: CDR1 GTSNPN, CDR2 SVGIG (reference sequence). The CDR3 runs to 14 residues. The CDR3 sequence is CAWSVGGAGETQYF. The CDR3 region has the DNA TGTGCCTGGAGTGTAGGGGGGGCGGGGGAGACCCAGTACTTC.

The CDR3 loop reads CASNPDRGPEAFF. In nucleotides, the CDR3 is TGTGCCAGTAACCCAGACAGGGGACCTGAAGCTTTCTTT. The chain has TRBV19 and TRBJ1-1; 8 positions match TRBD1. CDR1 is LNHDA, CDR2 SQIVND, per germline (reference sequence). The V and J ends lost 7 bases and 6 bases, in that order; junction bases with no gene match: 7. The CDR3 is 13 residues long.

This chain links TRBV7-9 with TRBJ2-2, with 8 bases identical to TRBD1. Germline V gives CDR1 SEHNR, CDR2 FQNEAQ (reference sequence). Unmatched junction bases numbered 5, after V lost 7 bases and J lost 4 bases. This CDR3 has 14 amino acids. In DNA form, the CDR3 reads TGTGCCAGCACGGGACAGGTACCCACCGGGGAGCTGTTTTTT. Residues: CASTGQVPTGELFF.